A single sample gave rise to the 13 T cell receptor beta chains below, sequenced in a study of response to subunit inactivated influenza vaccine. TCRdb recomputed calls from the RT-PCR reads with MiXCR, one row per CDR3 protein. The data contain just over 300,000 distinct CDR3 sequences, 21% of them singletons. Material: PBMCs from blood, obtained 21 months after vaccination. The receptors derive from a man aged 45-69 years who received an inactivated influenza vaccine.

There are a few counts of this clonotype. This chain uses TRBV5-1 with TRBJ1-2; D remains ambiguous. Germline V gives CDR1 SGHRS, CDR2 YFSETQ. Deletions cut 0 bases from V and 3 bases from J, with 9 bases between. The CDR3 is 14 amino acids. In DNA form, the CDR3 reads TGCGCCAGCAGCTTGGCCACAACAGACTATGGCTACACCTTC. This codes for CASSLATTDYGYTF.

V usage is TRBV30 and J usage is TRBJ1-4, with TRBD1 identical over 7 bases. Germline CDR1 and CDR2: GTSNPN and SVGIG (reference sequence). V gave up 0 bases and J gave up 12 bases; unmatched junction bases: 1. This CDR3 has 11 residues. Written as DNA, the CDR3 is TGTGCCTGGAGTGTAGACAGGGAACTGTTTTTT. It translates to CAWSVDRELFF.

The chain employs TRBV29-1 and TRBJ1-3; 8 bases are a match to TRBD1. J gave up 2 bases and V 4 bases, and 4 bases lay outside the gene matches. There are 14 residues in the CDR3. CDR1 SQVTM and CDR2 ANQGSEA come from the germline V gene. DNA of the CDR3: TGCAGCGTTGCCTTGGACAGGGCTGGAAACACCATATATTTT. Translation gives CSVALDRAGNTIYF.

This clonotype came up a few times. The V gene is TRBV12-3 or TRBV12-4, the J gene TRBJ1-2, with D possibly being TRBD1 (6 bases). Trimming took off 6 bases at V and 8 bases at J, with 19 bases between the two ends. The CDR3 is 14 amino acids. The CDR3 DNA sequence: TGTGCCAGCAGGGCTGCGGGGACACAGTACGGCTACACCTTC. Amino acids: CASRAAGTQYGYTF.

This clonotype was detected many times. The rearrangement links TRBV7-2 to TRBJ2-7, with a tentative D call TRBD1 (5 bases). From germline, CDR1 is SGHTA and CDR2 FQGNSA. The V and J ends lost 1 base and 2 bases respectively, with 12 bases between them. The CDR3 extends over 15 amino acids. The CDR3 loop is CASSLGDWGAYEQYF. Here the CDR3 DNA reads TGTGCCAGCAGCTTAGGAGATTGGGGCGCCTACGAGCAGTACTTC. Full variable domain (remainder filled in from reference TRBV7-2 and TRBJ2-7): GAGVSQSPSNKVTEKGKDVELRCDPISGHTALYWYRQSLGQGLEFLIYFQGNSAPDKSGLPSDRFSAERTGGSVSTLTIQRTQQEDSAVYLCASSLGDWGAYEQYFGPGTRLTVT.

The DNA of the CDR3 is TGTGCCAGTAGACCGAATGCAGGTCTGGCTGAAGCTTTCTTT. As protein: CASRPNAGLAEAFF. The chain recombines TRBV19 with TRBJ1-1, with D hard to call. Between the trimmed V and J ends, which lost 6 bases and 6 bases, there was a span of 17 bases. The CDR3 length is 14 residues. Looked up from germline, CDR1 is LNHDA and CDR2 is SQIVND (reference sequence). The full variable domain, rest sourced from reference TRBV19 and TRBJ1-1, is DGGITQSPKYLFRKEGQNVTLSCEQNLNHDAMYWYRQDPGQGLRLIYYSQIVNDFQKGDIAEGYSVSREKKESFPLTVTSAQKNPTAFYLCASRPNAGLAEAFFGQGTRLTVV.

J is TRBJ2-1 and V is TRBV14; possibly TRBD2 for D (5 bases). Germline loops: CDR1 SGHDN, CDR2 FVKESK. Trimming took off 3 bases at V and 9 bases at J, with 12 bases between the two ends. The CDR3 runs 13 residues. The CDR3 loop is CASSHFPEGEQFF. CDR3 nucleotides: TGTGCCAGCAGCCATTTCCCCGAGGGTGAGCAGTTCTTC.

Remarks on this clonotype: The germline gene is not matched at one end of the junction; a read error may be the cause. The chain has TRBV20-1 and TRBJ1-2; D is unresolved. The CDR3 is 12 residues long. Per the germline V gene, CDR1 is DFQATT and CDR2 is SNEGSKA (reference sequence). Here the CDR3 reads CSARVGTMAIAF. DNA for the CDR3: TGCAGTGCTAGAGTTGGAACTATGGCTATCGCCTTC.

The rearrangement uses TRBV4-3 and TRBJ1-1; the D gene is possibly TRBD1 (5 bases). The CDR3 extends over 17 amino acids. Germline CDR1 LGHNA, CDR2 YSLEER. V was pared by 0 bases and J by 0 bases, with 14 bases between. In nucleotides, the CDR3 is TGCGCCAGCAGCCAAGATAGGTTTGGGGGGTTGAACACTGAAGCTTTCTTT. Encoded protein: CASSQDRFGGLNTEAFF.

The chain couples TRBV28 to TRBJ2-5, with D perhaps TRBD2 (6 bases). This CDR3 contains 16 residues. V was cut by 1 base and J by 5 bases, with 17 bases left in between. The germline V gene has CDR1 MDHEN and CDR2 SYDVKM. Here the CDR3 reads CASSLFEEGPGETQYF. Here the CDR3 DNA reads TGTGCCAGCAGTTTATTTGAGGAGGGACCGGGGGAGACCCAGTACTTC.

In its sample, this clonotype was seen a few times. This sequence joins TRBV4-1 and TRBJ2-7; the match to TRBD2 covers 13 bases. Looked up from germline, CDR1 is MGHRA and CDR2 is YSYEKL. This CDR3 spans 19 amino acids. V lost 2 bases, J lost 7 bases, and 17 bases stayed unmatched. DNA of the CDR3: TGCGCCAGCAGCCAACTCACCCGGACTAGCGGGGGCAGCCGAAAGGAGCAGTACTTC. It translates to CASSQLTRTSGGSRKEQYF.

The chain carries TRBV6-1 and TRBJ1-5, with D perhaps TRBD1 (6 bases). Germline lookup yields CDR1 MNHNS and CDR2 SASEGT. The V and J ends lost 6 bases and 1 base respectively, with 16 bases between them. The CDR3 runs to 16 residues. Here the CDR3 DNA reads TGTGCCAGCAGGACAGGTTCAGGGGTCAGCAATCAGCCCCAGCATTTT. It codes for CASRTGSGVSNQPQHF.

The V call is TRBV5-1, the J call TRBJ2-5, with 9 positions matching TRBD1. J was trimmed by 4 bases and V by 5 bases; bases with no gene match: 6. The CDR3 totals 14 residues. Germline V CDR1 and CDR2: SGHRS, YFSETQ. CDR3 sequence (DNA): TGCGCCAGCAGGGACAGGGGTGGCACAGAGACCCAGTACTTC. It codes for CASRDRGGTETQYF.